Below, 24 T cell receptor beta chains from the same sample are listed, as sequenced in a study of OX40 agonist ivuxolimab in advanced cancers. TCRdb keeps only in-frame clones here, not all; method: immunoSEQ multiplex PCR. The sample comprises about 80,000 clones, around nine tenths of which are singletons, and 0.32% rests with the top ten. The source was CD4+ or CD8+ T cells sorted from blood, collected in a trial of the OX40 agonist ivuxolimab. These receptors were taken from an adult with an advanced solid tumor such as melanoma, head and neck, liver or kidney cancer.

V usage is TRBV2 and J usage is TRBJ1-1; 9 nucleotides line up with TRBD1. V was clipped by 5 bases and J by 4 bases; unmatched bases: 5. CDR3 length: 14 residues. Germline assignment: CDR1 SNHLY and CDR2 FYNNEI. CDR3 bases: TGTGCCAGCAGTCTAGGACAGGGGATCACTGAAGCTTTCTTT. This gives the protein CASSLGQGITEAFF.

This clone was seen only once. DNA of the CDR3: TGTGCCAGCTCACCAAGGGGACAGGGTGCCTACGAGCAGTACTTC. As protein: CASSPRGQGAYEQYF. The V gene is TRBV18, the J gene TRBJ2-7; 9 bases map to TRBD1. With 2 bases clipped from V and 2 bases from J, the junction kept 4 bases outside the gene matches. The CDR3 is 15 residues long. Per germline, CDR1 KGHSH and CDR2 LQKENI.

This chain links TRBV4-1 with TRBJ1-1; 8 positions agree with TRBD1. Germline V gene lookup returns CDR1 MGHRA and CDR2 YSYEKL. This CDR3 is built from 14 residues. The J segment lost 3 bases and the V segment lost 3 bases, leaving 3 bases of the junction unmatched. In DNA form, the CDR3 reads TGCGCCAGCAGCCACTCGGACAGGGACACTGAAGCTTTCTTT. As protein: CASSHSDRDTEAFF.

This clone turned up a few times. The chain is built from TRBV13 and TRBJ2-3; no clear D gene. The CDR3 extends over 14 amino acids. The germline gives CDR1 PRHDT, CDR2 FYEKMQ (reference sequence). V lost 1 base to trimming and J lost 5 bases, with 10 bases between them. This CDR3 reads CASSLVAVQDTQYF. The CDR3 DNA is TGTGCCAGCAGCTTAGTGGCAGTACAAGATACGCAGTATTTT.

This clone was recorded only once. This chain joins TRBV5-1 and TRBJ1-2; 8 nucleotides agree with TRBD1. V gave up 4 bases and J gave up 3 bases; unmatched junction bases: 5. CDR1 and CDR2 from the germline V gene are SGHRS and YFSETQ. This CDR3 is built from 14 residues. The CDR3 bases are TGCGCCAGCAGCCGGACAGGGTCGGACTATGGCTACACCTTC. This encodes CASSRTGSDYGYTF.

The V gene is TRBV5-1, the J gene TRBJ1-2; D unresolved. V was pared by 0 bases and J by 0 bases, with 9 bases between. Germline V lookup: CDR1 SGHRS, CDR2 YFSETQ. The CDR3 has 15 residues. CDR3 nucleotides: TGCGCCAGCAGCTTGGAGCCCGGATCTAACTATGGCTACACCTTC. Amino acids: CASSLEPGSNYGYTF.

Only one count was recorded for this clone. CDR3 coding DNA: TGTGCCAGCAGCCTTCCGACAGGGGGTGATGAAAAACTGTTTTTT. Translated, it gives CASSLPTGGDEKLFF. The chain joins TRBV5-4 to TRBJ1-4; 9 bases fit TRBD1. Germline trimming cut 4 bases from V and 6 bases from J; bases unmatched to any gene: 7. Germline V gene sequence: CDR1 SGHNT, CDR2 YYREEE (reference sequence). The CDR3 contains 15 residues.

The V gene is TRBV6-5, the J gene TRBJ1-2, with 8 bases lining up with TRBD1. This CDR3 spans 15 amino acids. Trimming cost V 4 bases and J 2 bases; bases outside gene matches: 6. CDR1 and CDR2 (germline): MNHEY, SVGAGI. The CDR3 sequence: CASSLNRGSNYGYTF. The CDR3 DNA follows: TGTGCCAGCAGTTTAAACAGGGGGTCGAACTATGGCTACACCTTC.

The chain employs TRBV11-2 and TRBJ2-3, with 8 bases matching TRBD2. V was clipped by 3 bases and J by 0 bases; unmatched bases: 2. CDR3 length: 15 residues. Germline V gives CDR1 SGHAT, CDR2 FQNNGV. The CDR3 coding sequence is TGTGCCAGCAGCTTTACTAGCGGAAGCACAGATACGCAGTATTTT. Translating it yields CASSFTSGSTDTQYF. Filled out from reference TRBV11-2 and TRBJ2-3, the complete variable domain reads EAGVAQSPRYKIIEKRQSVAFWCNPISGHATLYWYQQILGQGPKLLIQFQNNGVVDDSQLPKDRFSAERLKGVDSTLKIQPAKLEDSAVYLCASSFTSGSTDTQYFGPGTRLTVL.

The gene calls are TRBV14 and TRBJ2-7; 10 positions match TRBD2. The germline V gene encodes CDR1 SGHDN and CDR2 FVKESK. V was clipped by 1 base and J by 12 bases; unmatched bases: 6. The CDR3 length is 13 residues. For the CDR3, the DNA is TGTGCCAGCAGCCAAGTTTTTCTAGCGGGAGTGTACTTC. Amino acid sequence: CASSQVFLAGVYF. Full variable domain (remainder filled in from reference TRBV14 and TRBJ2-7): EAGVTQFPSHSVIEKGQTVTLRCDPISGHDNLYWYRRVMGKEIKFLLHFVKESKQDESGMPNNRFLAERTGGTYSTLKVQPAELEDSGVYFCASSQVFLAGVYFGPGTRLTVT.

The V call is TRBV25-1, the J call TRBJ2-5; 11 bases fit TRBD2. V was clipped by 4 bases and J by 9 bases; unmatched bases: 7. Germline CDR1 and CDR2: MGHDK and SYGVNS. This CDR3 region has 14 residues. DNA of the CDR3: TGTGCCAGCAGTGGACTAGCGGGGAACGGGGCCCAGTACTTC. Protein sequence: CASSGLAGNGAQYF.

CDR3 in DNA: TGTGCCAGCAGCTTAGACAGCGGGGAGAGCTCCTACAATGAGCAGTTCTTC. Translating gives CASSLDSGESSYNEQFF. The rearrangement joins TRBV7-6 to TRBJ2-1, with 7 bases aligning to TRBD2. Trimming took 1 base from V and 0 from J; bases not matched to a gene: 6. Germline values: CDR1 SGHVS, CDR2 FNYEAQ. The CDR3 sequence is 17 residues long.

This clone was counted a single time. The genes are TRBV30 and TRBJ2-7; D unclear. Trimming left V 2 bases short and J 3 bases short, with 5 bases between. Germline V gene lookup returns CDR1 GTSNPN and CDR2 SVGIG (reference sequence). The CDR3 spans 11 residues. The CDR3 coding sequence is TGTGCCTGGAGTAATCGCTACGAGCAGTACTTC. Translation: CAWSNRYEQYF.

The chain combines TRBV19 with TRBJ1-2; 7 nucleotides align to TRBD1. Germline CDR1 and CDR2: LNHDA and SQIVND (reference sequence). With 1 base clipped from V and 6 bases from J, the junction kept 5 bases outside the gene matches. The CDR3 runs 14 residues. The CDR3 nucleotides are TGTGCCAGTAGTATAGTCCACAGGGGAGATGGCTACACCTTC. This codes for CASSIVHRGDGYTF.

V usage is TRBV28 and J usage is TRBJ1-5, with D perhaps matching TRBD1 (6 bases). Germline V gene lookup returns CDR1 MDHEN and CDR2 SYDVKM. V was shortened by 5 bases and J by 5 bases, with 13 bases between the two germline ends. The CDR3 sequence is 14 residues long. CDR3 in amino acids: CASSLAGGYQPQHF. The CDR3 nucleotides read TGTGCCAGCAGTCTGGCGGGGGGCTATCAGCCCCAGCATTTT.

The CDR3 reads CASSLLESSGNTIYF. The CDR3 DNA is TGTGCCAGCAGTTTATTAGAGAGCTCTGGAAACACCATATATTTT. The chain combines TRBV28 with TRBJ1-3; D is undetermined. Trimming removed 1 base from V and 0 bases from J, with 7 bases in between. CDR3 size: 15 residues. The germline gives CDR1 MDHEN, CDR2 SYDVKM.

This clone has only a few counts. The chain uses TRBV11-2 and TRBJ1-2; tentative D call: TRBD1 (6 bases). Trimming pared 3 bases from V and 7 bases from J, leaving 12 bases between. The CDR3 runs to 13 residues. Germline-derived CDR1 and CDR2 are SGHAT and FQNNGV. The CDR3 protein is CASSFRDTVGYTF. The CDR3 DNA is TGTGCCAGCAGCTTCCGGGACACTGTTGGCTACACCTTC.

The rearrangement uses TRBV10-2 and TRBJ1-1, with TRBD1 identical over 7 bases. The CDR3 runs 15 residues. V lost 6 bases, J lost 2 bases, and 9 bases stayed unmatched. CDR1 is WSHSY, CDR2 SAAADI, per germline. CDR3: CASRDREGRNTEAFF. CDR3 DNA: TGCGCCAGCAGAGACAGGGAAGGGAGAAACACTGAAGCTTTCTTT.

V usage is TRBV5-5 and J usage is TRBJ1-2; D might be TRBD1 (6 bases). In germline, CDR1 is SGHKS, CDR2 YYEKEE (reference sequence). There are 13 residues in the CDR3. Trimming cost V 4 bases and J 6 bases, with 13 bases left between them. DNA for the CDR3: TGTGCCAGCAGCGGGGTACAGGGTAATGGCTACACCTTC. This encodes CASSGVQGNGYTF.

The chain combines TRBV18 with TRBJ2-2, with 10 bases lining up with TRBD1. CDR1 and CDR2 (germline): KGHSH, LQKENI. This CDR3 is built from 18 residues. J lost 5 bases, V lost 3 bases, and 12 bases had no gene match. CDR3 protein: CASSPHQVGTGETGELFF. The CDR3 DNA is TGTGCCAGCTCACCGCACCAGGTCGGGACAGGGGAAACCGGGGAGCTGTTTTTT.

This chain connects TRBV14 to TRBJ2-5; 12 bases fit TRBD2. The J call may not be correct, given that the DNA end is closer to TRBJ2-7. The V gene's germline CDR1 is SGHDN and CDR2 FVKESK. This CDR3 comprises 15 residues. The CDR3 DNA reads as TGTGCCAGCAGCCAAGATACACTAGCGGGAGGCGAGCAGTACTTC. It specifies CASSQDTLAGGEQYF.

The V gene is TRBV14, the J gene TRBJ2-1; 7 bases are shared with TRBD2. After removal of 4 bases from V and 4 bases from J, the junction contained 10 bases not matched to a gene. Germline CDR1 reads SGHDN; CDR2 reads FVKESK. The CDR3 runs 16 residues. The CDR3 reads CASSRRDYRPYNEQFF. In DNA form, the CDR3 reads TGTGCCAGCAGCCGCCGGGACTACCGTCCTTACAATGAGCAGTTCTTC.

This clone occurred a few times. The J gene is TRBJ2-5, the V gene TRBV7-8; the match to TRBD1 covers 7 bases. Trimming cost V 5 bases and J 5 bases; bases outside gene matches: 2. This CDR3 spans 12 amino acids. The germline V gene encodes CDR1 SGHVS and CDR2 FQNEAQ. Here the CDR3 DNA reads TGTGCCAGCAGCCAACAGGGGGAGACCCAGTACTTC. Residues: CASSQQGETQYF.

A word on this clone: Its ends do not fully match the called genes, so a read error is possible. This sequence joins TRBV16 and TRBJ2-5; 9 nucleotides match TRBD1. Germline lookup yields CDR1 KGHSY and CDR2 FQNENV. The CDR3 extends over 15 amino acids. The CDR3 loop is CASSLSTGGQGTQYF. The DNA of the CDR3 is TGTGCCAGCAGCCTCTCGACAGGGGGACAAGGGACCCAGTACTTC.